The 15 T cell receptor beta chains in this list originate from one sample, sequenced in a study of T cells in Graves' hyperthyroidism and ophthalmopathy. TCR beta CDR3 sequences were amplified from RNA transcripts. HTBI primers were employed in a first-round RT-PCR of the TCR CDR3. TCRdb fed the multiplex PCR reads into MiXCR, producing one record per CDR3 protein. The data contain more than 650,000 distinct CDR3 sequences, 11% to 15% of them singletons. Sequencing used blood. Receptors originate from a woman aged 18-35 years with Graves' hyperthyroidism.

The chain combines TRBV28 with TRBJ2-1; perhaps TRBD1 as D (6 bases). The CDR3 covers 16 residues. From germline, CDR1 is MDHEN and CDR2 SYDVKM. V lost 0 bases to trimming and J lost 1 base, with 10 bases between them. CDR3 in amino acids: CASSLWGRGSYNEQFF. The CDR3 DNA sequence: TGTGCCAGCAGTTTATGGGGCAGGGGATCCTACAATGAGCAGTTCTTC.

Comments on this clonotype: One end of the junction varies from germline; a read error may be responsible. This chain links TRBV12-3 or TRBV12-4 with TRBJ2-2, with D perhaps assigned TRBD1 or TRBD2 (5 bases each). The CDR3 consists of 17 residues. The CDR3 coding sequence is TGTGCCAGCAGTTTAGGAGGTCGGTGGGGGAACGCCGGGGAGCTGTTTTTT. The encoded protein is CASSLGGRWGNAGELFF.

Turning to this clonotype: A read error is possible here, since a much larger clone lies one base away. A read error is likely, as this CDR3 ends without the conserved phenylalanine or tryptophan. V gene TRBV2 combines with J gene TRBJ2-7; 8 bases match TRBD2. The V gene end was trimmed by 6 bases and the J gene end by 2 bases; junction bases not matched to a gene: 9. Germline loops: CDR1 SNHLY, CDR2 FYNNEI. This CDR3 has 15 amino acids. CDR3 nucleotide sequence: TGTGCCAGCAGGACTACTAGCGGAACTACCTACGAGCAGTACCTC. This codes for CASRTTSGTTYEQYL.

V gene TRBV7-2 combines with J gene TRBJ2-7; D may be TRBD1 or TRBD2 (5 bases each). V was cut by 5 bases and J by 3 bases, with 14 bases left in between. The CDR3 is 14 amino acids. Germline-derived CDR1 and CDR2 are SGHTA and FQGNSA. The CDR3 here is CASSTDRDVYEQYF. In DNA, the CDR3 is TGTGCCAGCAGCACAGATCGGGACGTCTACGAGCAGTACTTC.

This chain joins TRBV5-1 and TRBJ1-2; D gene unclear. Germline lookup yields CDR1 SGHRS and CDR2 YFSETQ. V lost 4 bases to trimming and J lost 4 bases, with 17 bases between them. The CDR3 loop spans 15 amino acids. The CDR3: CASSPLSALIYGYTF. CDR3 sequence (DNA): TGCGCCAGCAGCCCGCTCTCCGCGCTTATCTATGGCTACACCTTC.

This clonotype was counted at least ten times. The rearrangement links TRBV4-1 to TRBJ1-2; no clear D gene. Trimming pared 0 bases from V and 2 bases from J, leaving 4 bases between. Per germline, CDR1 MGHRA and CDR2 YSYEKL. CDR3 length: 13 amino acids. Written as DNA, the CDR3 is TGCGCCAGCAGCCAAGAACAGAACTATGGCTACACCTTC. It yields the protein CASSQEQNYGYTF.

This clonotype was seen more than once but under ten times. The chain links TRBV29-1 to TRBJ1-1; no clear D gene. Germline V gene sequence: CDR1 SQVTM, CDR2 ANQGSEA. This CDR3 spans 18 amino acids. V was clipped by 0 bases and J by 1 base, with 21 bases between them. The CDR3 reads CSVEDTRTAGRKNTEAFF. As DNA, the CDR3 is TGCAGCGTTGAAGACACAAGGACGGCGGGCCGAAAGAACACTGAAGCTTTCTTT.

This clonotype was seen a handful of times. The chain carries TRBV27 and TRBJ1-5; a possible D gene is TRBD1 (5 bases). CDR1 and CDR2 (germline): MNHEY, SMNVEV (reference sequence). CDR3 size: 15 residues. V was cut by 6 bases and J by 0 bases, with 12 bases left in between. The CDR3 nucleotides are TGTGCCAGCAGCGAGACAGTTCATAGCAATCAGCCCCAGCATTTT. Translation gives CASSETVHSNQPQHF.

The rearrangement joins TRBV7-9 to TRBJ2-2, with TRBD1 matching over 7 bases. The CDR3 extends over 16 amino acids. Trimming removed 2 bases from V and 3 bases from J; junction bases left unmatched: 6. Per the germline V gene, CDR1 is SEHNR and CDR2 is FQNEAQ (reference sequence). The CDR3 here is CASSLRQGSDTGELFF. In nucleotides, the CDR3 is TGTGCCAGCAGCTTAAGACAGGGCTCGGACACCGGGGAGCTGTTTTTT.

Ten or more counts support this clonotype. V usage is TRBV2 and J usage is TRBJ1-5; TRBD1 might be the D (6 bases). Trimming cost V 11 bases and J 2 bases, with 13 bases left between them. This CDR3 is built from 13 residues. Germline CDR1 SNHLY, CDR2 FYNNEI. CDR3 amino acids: CAGSTGRNQPQHF. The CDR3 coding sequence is TGTGCCGGGTCAACAGGGCGCAATCAGCCCCAGCATTTT.

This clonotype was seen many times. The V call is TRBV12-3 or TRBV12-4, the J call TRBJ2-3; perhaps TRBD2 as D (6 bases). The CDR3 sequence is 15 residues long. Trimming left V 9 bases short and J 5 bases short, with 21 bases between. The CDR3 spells CASSRSSGGEDTQYF. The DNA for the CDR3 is TGTGCCAGTTCCCGCTCCAGCGGCGGGGAAGATACGCAGTATTTT.

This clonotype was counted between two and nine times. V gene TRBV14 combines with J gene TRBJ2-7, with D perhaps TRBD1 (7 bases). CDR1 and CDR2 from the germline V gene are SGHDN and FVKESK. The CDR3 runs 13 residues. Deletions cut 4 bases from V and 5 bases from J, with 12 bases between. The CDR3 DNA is TGTGCCAGCAGCCGCGGGACAGCCCACGAGCAGTACTTC. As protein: CASSRGTAHEQYF. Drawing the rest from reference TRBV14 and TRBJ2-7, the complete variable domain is EAGVTQFPSHSVIEKGQTVTLRCDPISGHDNLYWYRRVMGKEIKFLLHFVKESKQDESGMPNNRFLAERTGGTYSTLKVQPAELEDSGVYFCASSRGTAHEQYFGPGTRLTVT.

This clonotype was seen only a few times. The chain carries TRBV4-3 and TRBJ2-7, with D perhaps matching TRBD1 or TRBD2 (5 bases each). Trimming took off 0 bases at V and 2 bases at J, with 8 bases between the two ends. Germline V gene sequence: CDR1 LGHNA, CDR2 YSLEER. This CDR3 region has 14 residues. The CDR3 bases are TGCGCCAGCAGCCAAGATGTGGGGGCCTACGAGCAGTACTTC. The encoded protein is CASSQDVGAYEQYF.

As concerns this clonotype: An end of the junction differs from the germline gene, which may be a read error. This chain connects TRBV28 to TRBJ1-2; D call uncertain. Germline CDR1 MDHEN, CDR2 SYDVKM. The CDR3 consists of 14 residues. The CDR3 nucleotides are TGTGCCAGCAGAGTGGATGAAGTCAACTACGGCTACACCTTC. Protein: CASRVDEVNYGYTF.

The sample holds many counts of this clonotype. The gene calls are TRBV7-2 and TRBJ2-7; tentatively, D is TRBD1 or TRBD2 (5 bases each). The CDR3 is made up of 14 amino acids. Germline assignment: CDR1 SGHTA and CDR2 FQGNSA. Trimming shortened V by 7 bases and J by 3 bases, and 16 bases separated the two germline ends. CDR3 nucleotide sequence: TGTGCCAGCAACCCCGGGGACCCTCGCTACGAGCAGTACTTC. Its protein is CASNPGDPRYEQYF.